One T cell receptor beta chain is described in this entry. Trimming at V came to 5 bases and at J to 2 bases, leaving 11 bases not matched to a gene. CDR1 is SEHNR, CDR2 FQNEAQ, per germline (reference sequence). CDR3 length: 17 residues. The sample comes from a study of response to subunit inactivated influenza vaccine. MiXCR, run by TCRdb on the RT-PCR reads, gives a single entry per CDR3 protein. The sample yields approximately 500,000 distinct CDR3 sequences, roughly 23% seen once. Separately, the same data were catalogued under a study of T cells expressing NK-cell markers. From that study: It was by 5'RACE template switching with UMIs that TCR beta cDNA was made. From sorted CD3+CD56+NKG2C+, CD3+CD56+NKG2C- and CD3+CD56-NKG2C+ T cells came the TCR beta repertoires. Sequenced donors, eight in total, included seven who were HCMV-seropositive and one who was seronegative. Dominant NKG2C+ clonotypes accounted for about 1.0-8% of CD8+ T cells in about six donors. HCMV specificity was not established for the expanded NKG2C+ T cell clones.

This sequence originates from a man aged 50 to 59 who received an inactivated influenza vaccine. The sample consisted of CD4+ T cells sorted from PBMCs, taken about 11 days after vaccination. V is TRBV7-9 and J is TRBJ1-4; 7 nucleotides match TRBD1. Here the CDR3 reads CASSQPTGYSTNEKLFF. The CDR3 region has the DNA TGTGCCAGCAGCCAACCGACAGGGTACTCCACTAATGAAAAACTGTTTTTT.